This T cell receptor beta chain came from a study of memory CD4+ T cells and cytomegalovirus serostatus. Background on the study: Healthy Belgian adult donors included roughly ten CMV-positive and more than 20 CMV-negative people. Findings and limits, study-wide: CMV serostatus prediction reached median AUC around 0.94, or 0.89 with US-trained model. The CMV-associated TCR signature appears largely within the CD4+ memory repertoire.

Single viable CD3+CD4+CD8-CD45RO+ cells were sorted as the memory CD4+ T cells. Serostatus was set by detecting CMV pp150, pp28, p38, p52 IgG. V lost 0 bases, J lost 0 bases, and 21 bases lay in between. The CDR3 has 19 residues. Germline V gene data show CDR1 as SGHRS and CDR2 as YFSETQ. As regards this clone: Its antigen is unidentified.

Using immunoSEQ multiplex PCR, the repertoire was profiled, and TCRdb retains in-frame clones only, with some absent. This table has about 41,000 clones, roughly three quarters appearing once. This clonotype was obtained from an adult in good health and CMV-seronegative. The chain recombines TRBV5-1 with TRBJ1-2, with D tentatively TRBD1 (6 bases). Sequencing was carried out using memory CD4+ T cells from blood. CDR3 loop: CASSLGGSGAMRANYGYTF. The CDR3 nucleotides are TGCGCCAGCAGCTTGGGAGGTTCAGGGGCCATGAGAGCTAACTATGGCTACACCTTC.